These 17 T cell receptor beta chains share one sample of origin, sequenced in a study of CD8+CD57+ T cells in acquired aplastic anemia (dated by TCRdb to the late 2010s). The sequencing machine was an Illumina HiSeq 2000. Genomic DNA served as template for TCR beta VDJ combination and CDR3 sequence profiling. The raw public reads went through TCRdb reprocessing: fastp at Q25, MiXCR clone calling, in-frame beta chains kept. Rows are unified per CDR3 protein, each entry keeping the most common DNA and genes. Counted in this sample were about 210,000 distinct CDR3 sequences; about 59% of them appeared once. The ten biggest clones cover around 28% of the sample. The sequencing sample was made of sorted CD4+, CD8+, or CD8+CD57+ T cells (not recorded which) from PBMCs. These receptors were collected from a human donor in good health.

The table lists this clonotype with a few counts. The J gene is TRBJ2-2, the V gene TRBV9, with 8 bases fitting TRBD2. Unmatched junction bases numbered 10, after V lost 5 bases and J lost 7 bases. The CDR3 is made up of 15 amino acids. Germline CDR1 and CDR2: SGDLS and YYNGEE. The CDR3 DNA is TGTGCCAGCAGTCTACCCTCCGGGACTAGCGGGGAGCTGTTTTTT. Its protein product is CASSLPSGTSGELFF.

The V call is TRBV14, the J call TRBJ2-1; D perhaps matches TRBD2 (5 bases). V gave up 1 base and J gave up 2 bases, with 15 bases separating them. CDR1 is SGHDN, CDR2 FVKESK, per germline. The CDR3 covers 17 residues. The CDR3 region is CASSQGLGGWTYNEQFF. The DNA of the CDR3 is TGTGCCAGCAGCCAAGGCCTTGGAGGTTGGACCTACAATGAGCAGTTCTTC.

In its sample, this clonotype was seen many times. The chain carries TRBV19 and TRBJ1-6; D is unclear. Trimming took 3 bases from V and 10 from J, leaving 13 bases between them. CDR1 is LNHDA and CDR2 is SQIVND in the germline V gene (reference sequence). The CDR3 consists of 14 residues. The CDR3 here is CASSITGIRSPLHF. The CDR3 DNA sequence: TGTGCCAGTAGTATTACGGGGATCCGGTCACCCCTCCACTTT.

Turning to this clonotype: No conserved phenylalanine or tryptophan ends this CDR3, so it is likely a read error. The chain recombines TRBV10-3 with TRBJ1-2; no definite D call. Germline V gene sequence: CDR1 ENHRY, CDR2 SYGVKD. Between the trimmed V and J ends, which lost 0 bases and 5 bases, there was a span of 7 bases. This CDR3 has 13 amino acids. CDR3 sequence reads: CAISESLQYGYTL. CDR3 sequence (DNA): TGTGCCATCAGTGAGTCGTTGCAGTATGGCTACACCCTC.

This clonotype was detected a few times. V gene TRBV7-9 combines with J gene TRBJ2-2, with TRBD2 as a possible D gene (6 bases). V lost 0 bases, J lost 5 bases, and 10 bases lay in between. CDR1 and CDR2 (germline): SEHNR, FQNEAQ (reference sequence). The CDR3 contains 15 residues. CDR3 amino acids: CASSLAPAGTGELFF. The CDR3 nucleotides read TGTGCCAGCAGCTTAGCGCCGGCGGGAACCGGGGAGCTGTTTTTT.

At least ten counts were recorded for this clonotype. This chain connects TRBV20-1 to TRBJ2-1, with TRBD2 matching over 8 bases. J lost 4 bases, V lost 0 bases, and 8 bases had no gene match. The CDR3 runs to 16 residues. From germline, CDR1 is DFQATT and CDR2 SNEGSKA (reference sequence). The CDR3 nucleotides read TGCAGTGCTAGAGATCTCGAGACTAGCGCGTACAATGAGCAGTTCTTC. It yields the protein CSARDLETSAYNEQFF.

This clonotype was seen many times. The chain has TRBV7-9 and TRBJ2-2, with 8 bases identical to TRBD2. Germline CDR1 reads SEHNR; CDR2 reads FQNEAQ (reference sequence). CDR3 size: 18 residues. With 0 bases clipped from V and 1 base from J, the junction kept 7 bases outside the gene matches. CDR3 sequence (DNA): TGTGCCAGCAGCTTAGCAGATACTAGCGGAAGGAACACCGGGGAGCTGTTTTTT. As protein: CASSLADTSGRNTGELFF.

V gene TRBV7-2 combines with J gene TRBJ2-7; 9 bases map to TRBD1. V gave up 4 bases and J gave up 5 bases; unmatched junction bases: 9. The CDR3 covers 15 residues. Germline V gives CDR1 SGHTA, CDR2 FQGNSA. The DNA for the CDR3 is TGTGCCAGCAGCTATTCAACCGGGACAGGGCACGAGCAGTACTTC. Protein product: CASSYSTGTGHEQYF.

This clonotype was picked up a small number of times. This chain links TRBV30 with TRBJ2-7; TRBD1 aligns across 7 bases. CDR1 GTSNPN and CDR2 SVGIG come from the germline V gene (reference sequence). The J segment lost 7 bases and the V segment lost 3 bases, leaving 9 bases of the junction unmatched. The CDR3 sequence is 13 residues long. The CDR3 spells CAWSGDSMEEQYF. For the CDR3, the DNA is TGTGCCTGGAGCGGGGACAGTATGGAAGAGCAGTACTTC.

V and J are TRBV4-1 and TRBJ2-7, with D perhaps TRBD1 (6 bases). The CDR3 totals 14 residues. Germline CDR1 is MGHRA and CDR2 is YSYEKL. Trimming took 2 bases from V and 7 from J, leaving 15 bases between them. CDR3 sequence reads: CASSQKDRTGEQYF. The CDR3, as DNA: TGCGCCAGCAGCCAAAAAGACAGGACGGGGGAGCAGTACTTC.

Concerning this clonotype: No DNA is shown, since the ends of the CDR3 on it are uncertain; the CDR3 is the one TCRdb lists. This sequence joins TRBV2 and TRBJ1-1; the table calls TRBD1, which could not be checked here. Germline-derived CDR1 and CDR2 are SNHLY and FYNNEI. With termini counted, the CDR3 has 21 amino acids. The CDR3 spells CASSEAGPLGEQYFGPGEAFF.

This clonotype came up a few times. V usage is TRBV10-3 and J usage is TRBJ1-4; the D is unclear. The CDR3 is 17 amino acids. Germline V gives CDR1 ENHRY, CDR2 SYGVKD. With 2 bases removed from V and 0 bases from J, the gap between germline ends came to 13 bases. Written as DNA, the CDR3 is TGTGCCATCAGTGAGACAAGAAACTATGCAACTAATGAAAAACTGTTTTTT. As protein: CAISETRNYATNEKLFF.

This clonotype has at least ten counts. The J gene is TRBJ2-1, the V gene TRBV9; D may be TRBD2 (6 bases). Germline CDR1 reads SGDLS; CDR2 reads YYNGEE. Trimming left V 4 bases short and J 5 bases short, with 16 bases between. This CDR3 is 15 amino acids long. The DNA for the CDR3 is TGTGCCAGCAGCCCTACGGGAGCTCTCAACAATGAGCAGTTCTTC. Protein sequence: CASSPTGALNNEQFF.

The rearrangement links TRBV24-1 to TRBJ2-1; D may be TRBD2 (5 bases). V was cut by 5 bases and J by 3 bases, with 16 bases left in between. CDR1 KGHDR and CDR2 SFDVKD come from the germline V gene. This CDR3 contains 16 residues. The CDR3 DNA reads TGTGCCACCAGTGCCCAGGAGGCTAGCAGCTACAATGAGCAGTTCTTC. This codes for CATSAQEASSYNEQFF.

J is TRBJ2-7 and V is TRBV15; D is perhaps TRBD1 (5 bases). CDR3 length: 14 residues. Germline CDR1 reads LNHNV; CDR2 reads YYDKDF (reference sequence). Trimming cost V 8 bases and J 3 bases, with 17 bases left between them. CDR3 residues: CATSPTASGYEQYF. Here the CDR3 DNA reads TGTGCCACCTCCCCGACAGCGTCGGGCTACGAGCAGTACTTC.

This clonotype was picked up many times. The rearrangement joins TRBV27 to TRBJ2-7; D remains unclear. Germline CDR1 MNHEY, CDR2 SMNVEV (reference sequence). Trimming pared 8 bases from V and 2 bases from J, leaving 16 bases between. The CDR3 runs 14 residues. Here the CDR3 reads CASSHSHLPYEQYF. CDR3 DNA sequence: TGTGCCAGCTCCCACTCACACCTACCCTACGAGCAGTACTTC.

Points on this clonotype: This may be a read error, as it is one base from a much larger clone. The CDR3 nucleotides are TGTGCCAGCAGCTTAAAGACTAGCAAAGAGACCCAGTACTTC. Its translation: CASSLKTSKETQYF. This sequence joins TRBV9 and TRBJ2-5; 7 bases are shared with TRBD2. Germline V lookup: CDR1 SGDLS, CDR2 YYNGEE. The CDR3 sequence is 14 residues long. V was clipped by 4 bases and J by 3 bases; unmatched bases: 6.